Given below is one TCR beta chain in context. These data belong to a study of T cell responses to AZD1222 COVID-19 vaccine. Across the study: Pooled together were second doses at about 4 or about 12 weeks.

Produced via immunoSEQ multiplex PCR; TCRdb's table is partial and in-frame only. The sample records approximately 140,000 clones, 85% to 95% being singletons. CDR1 and CDR2 from the germline V gene are SGHKS and YYEKEE (reference sequence). The CDR3 is 16 amino acids. With V trimmed by 2 bases and J by 2 bases, 8 bases remained unmatched. Here the sequenced sample was peripheral blood, taken on day 0 of AZD1222 vaccination. The V and J genes are TRBV5-5 and TRBJ1-1; 8 bases line up with TRBD1. The TCR comes from an adult in good health. This CDR3 reads CASSLHEDRANTEAFF. CDR3 coding DNA: TGTGCCAGCAGCTTACACGAGGACAGGGCAAACACTGAAGCTTTCTTT.